The entry below describes one TCR beta chain. Its antigen remains unknown. The sequenced template was cDNA made from the entire isolated RNA. The repertoire was sequenced with immunoSEQ multiplex PCR; TCRdb's copy has only in-frame clones and lacks some. The table has under 350,000 clones, 13% to 15% seen once. These data belong to a study of beta chain features in type 1 diabetes. Germline V lookup: CDR1 MNHNS, CDR2 SASEGT. The V end lost 7 bases, the J end lost 5 bases, and 17 bases lay between the germline ends. This CDR3 spans 14 amino acids. Study observations and caveats: Patients with Type 1 diabetes showed moderately but significantly shorter TCRB CDR3s in all four CD4+ subsets. TCRB repertoires of naive, central memory and Treg cells appeared more similar among patients than among healthy donors.

Each sorted population was over 95% pure. The sequencing sample was made of naive CD4+ T cells from blood. This TCR came from a man aged 30 to 39 with type 1 diabetes. The rearrangement joins TRBV6-1 to TRBJ1-1; weak D call: TRBD1 (5 bases). The CDR3 coding sequence is TGTGCCAGCACTCAGGGTCCGACCTTTACTGAAGCTTTCTTT. Amino acid sequence: CASTQGPTFTEAFF.